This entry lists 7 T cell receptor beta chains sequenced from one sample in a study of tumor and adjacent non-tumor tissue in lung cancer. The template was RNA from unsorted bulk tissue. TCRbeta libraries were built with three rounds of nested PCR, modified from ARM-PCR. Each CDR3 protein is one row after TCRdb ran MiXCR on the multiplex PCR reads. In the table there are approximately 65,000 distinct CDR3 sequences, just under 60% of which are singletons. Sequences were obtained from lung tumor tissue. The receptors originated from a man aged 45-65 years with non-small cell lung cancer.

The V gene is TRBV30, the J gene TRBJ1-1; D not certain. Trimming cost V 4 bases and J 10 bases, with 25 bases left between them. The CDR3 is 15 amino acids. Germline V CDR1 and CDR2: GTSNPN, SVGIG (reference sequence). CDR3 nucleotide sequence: TGTGCCTGGAACCGAGCGGCAGATTTAGGTGATGTAGCTTTCTTT. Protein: CAWNRAADLGDVAFF.

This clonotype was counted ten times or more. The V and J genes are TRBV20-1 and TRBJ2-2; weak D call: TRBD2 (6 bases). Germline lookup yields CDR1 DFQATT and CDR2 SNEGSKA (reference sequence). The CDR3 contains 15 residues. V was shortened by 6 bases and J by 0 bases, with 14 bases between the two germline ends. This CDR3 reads CSAVNPGANTGELFF. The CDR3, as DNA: TGCAGTGCCGTTAATCCGGGGGCGAACACCGGGGAGCTGTTTTTT.

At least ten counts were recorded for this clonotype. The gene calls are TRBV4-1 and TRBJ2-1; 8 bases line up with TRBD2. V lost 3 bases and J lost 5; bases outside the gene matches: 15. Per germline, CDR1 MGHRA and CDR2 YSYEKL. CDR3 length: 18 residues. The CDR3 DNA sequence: TGCGCCAGCAGCCACCAAAGTTATCGCGGGAGGAATGACAATGAGCAGTTCTTC. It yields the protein CASSHQSYRGRNDNEQFF.

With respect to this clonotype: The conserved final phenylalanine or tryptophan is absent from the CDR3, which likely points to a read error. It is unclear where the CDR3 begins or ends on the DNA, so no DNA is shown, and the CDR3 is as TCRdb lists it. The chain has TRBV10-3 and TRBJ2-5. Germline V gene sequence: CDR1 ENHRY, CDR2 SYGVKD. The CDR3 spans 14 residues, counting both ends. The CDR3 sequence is CAISEDTDQETQHL.

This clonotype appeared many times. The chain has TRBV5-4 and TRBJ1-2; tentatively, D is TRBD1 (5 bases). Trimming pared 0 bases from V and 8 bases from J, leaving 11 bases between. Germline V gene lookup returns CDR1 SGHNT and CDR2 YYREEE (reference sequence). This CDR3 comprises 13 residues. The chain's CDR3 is CASSLGFRGGYTF. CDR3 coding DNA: TGTGCCAGCAGCTTGGGCTTCCGGGGGGGCTACACCTTC.

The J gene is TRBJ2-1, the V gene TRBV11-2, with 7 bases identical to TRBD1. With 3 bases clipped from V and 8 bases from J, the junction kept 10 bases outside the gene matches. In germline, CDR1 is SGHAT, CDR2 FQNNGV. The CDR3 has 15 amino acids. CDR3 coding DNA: TGTGCCAGCAGCTTTAAGCGAGGGGGCCTGGATGAGCAGTTCTTC. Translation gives CASSFKRGGLDEQFF. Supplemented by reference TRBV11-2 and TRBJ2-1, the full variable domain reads EAGVAQSPRYKIIEKRQSVAFWCNPISGHATLYWYQQILGQGPKLLIQFQNNGVVDDSQLPKDRFSAERLKGVDSTLKIQPAKLEDSAVYLCASSFKRGGLDEQFFGPGTRLTVL.

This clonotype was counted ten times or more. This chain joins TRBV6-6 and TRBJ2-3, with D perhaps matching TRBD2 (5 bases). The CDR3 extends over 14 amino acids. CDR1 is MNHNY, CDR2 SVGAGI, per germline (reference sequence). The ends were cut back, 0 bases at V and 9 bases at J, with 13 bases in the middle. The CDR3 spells CASSYSRLRETQYF. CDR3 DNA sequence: TGTGCCAGCAGTTACTCGCGGCTTCGGGAAACGCAGTATTTT.